The 30 T cell receptor beta chains presented below share a single source sample, sequenced in a study of blood T cell repertoires in COVID-19. Method: immunoSEQ multiplex PCR; TCRdb's copy keeps in-frame clones and lacks some. The table has 120,000 or so clones, approximately 87% seen once; the top ten hold roughly 3.6%. Sequences were obtained from peripheral blood. Receptors were obtained from a woman in her fifties or sixties with acute or convalescent COVID-19.

This clone was seen a single time. The chain employs TRBV30 and TRBJ1-2; possible D gene TRBD1, 6 bases. V shed 1 base and J shed 11 bases, with 17 bases lying between them. Germline V gene lookup returns CDR1 GTSNPN and CDR2 SVGIG (reference sequence). The CDR3 extends over 13 amino acids. CDR3 residues: CAWSALGGMGYTF. The CDR3 region has the DNA TGTGCCTGGAGTGCGCTAGGGGGTATGGGATACACCTTC.

The chain has TRBV18 and TRBJ1-2; 9 positions match TRBD1. Germline CDR1 and CDR2: KGHSH and LQKENI. The CDR3 has 15 residues. Unmatched junction bases numbered 11, after V lost 6 bases and J lost 6 bases. The CDR3 protein is CASSPRQGGRDGYTF. CDR3 coding DNA: TGTGCCAGCTCCCCCCGACAGGGGGGAAGAGATGGCTACACCTTC.

The genes are TRBV24-1 and TRBJ1-5; D possibly corresponds to TRBD1 (6 bases). V lost 6 bases, J lost 9 bases, and 14 bases lay in between. The CDR3 runs to 13 residues. Germline CDR1 KGHDR, CDR2 SFDVKD. The CDR3 loop reads CATSSLGGGPQHF. The CDR3 nucleotides are TGTGCCACCAGTTCTCTAGGGGGGGGGCCCCAGCATTTT.

In this sample, this clone turned up once. J is TRBJ2-3 and V is TRBV3-1 (or the pseudogene TRBV3-2); TRBD1 agrees at 9 bases. The germline V gene encodes CDR1 LGHDT and CDR2 YNNKEL (reference sequence). The CDR3 has 18 amino acids. Germline trimming cut 1 base from V and 7 bases from J; bases unmatched to any gene: 15. This chain's CDR3 is CASSQGRLEGNRGHTQYF. CDR3 in DNA: TGTGCCAGCAGCCAAGGACGGTTGGAGGGCAACAGGGGGCATACGCAGTATTTT.

This clone was seen a single time. The chain is built from TRBV7-9 and TRBJ1-2; D is unresolved. The length of the CDR3 is 15 residues. CDR1 SEHNR and CDR2 FQNEAQ come from the germline V gene (reference sequence). V was cut by 5 bases and J by 0 bases, with 13 bases left in between. The CDR3 spells CASSRESLANYGYTF. The CDR3, as DNA: TGTGCCAGCAGCCGAGAAAGTCTGGCTAACTATGGCTACACCTTC. The full variable domain, with the rest looked up from reference TRBV7-9 and TRBJ1-2, is DTGVSQNPRHKITKRGQNVTFRCDPISEHNRLYWYRQTLGQGPEFLTYFQNEAQLEKSRLLSDRFSAERPKGSFSTLEIQRTEQGDSAMYLCASSRESLANYGYTFGSGTRLTVV.

CDR3 sequence reads: CASSSTSGKNNEQFF. The CDR3 DNA follows: TGTGCCAGCAGCTCTACTAGCGGAAAGAACAATGAGCAGTTCTTC. The rearrangement uses TRBV7-2 and TRBJ2-1; 8 nucleotides agree with TRBD2. Losses at the gene ends were 4 bases for V and 5 bases for J; bases not matched to a gene: 7. Germline V gene data show CDR1 as SGHTA and CDR2 as FQGNSA. The CDR3 runs 15 residues.

The rearrangement links TRBV5-1 to TRBJ1-2; 8 nucleotides line up with TRBD1. This CDR3 is 15 amino acids long. CDR1 and CDR2 from the germline V gene are SGHRS and YFSETQ. V was clipped by 4 bases and J by 6 bases; unmatched bases: 11. The CDR3 bases are TGCGCCAGCAGCACGACAGGGGATCAGTGGGATGGCTACACCTTC. Its protein is CASSTTGDQWDGYTF.

The sample holds a few counts of this clone. This chain connects TRBV20-1 to TRBJ1-1; no definite D call. Germline V gene data show CDR1 as DFQATT and CDR2 as SNEGSKA (reference sequence). The CDR3 consists of 11 residues. Trimming took off 6 bases at V and 3 bases at J, with 8 bases between the two ends. CDR3 nucleotides: TGCAGTGCCCCGAGCTACACTGAAGCTTTCTTT. This encodes CSAPSYTEAFF.

The gene calls are TRBV5-4 and TRBJ2-3, with 7 bases lining up with TRBD2. V trimming: 4 bases; J trimming: 0 bases; junction bases outside the gene matches: 5. Germline CDR1 is SGHNT and CDR2 is YYREEE (reference sequence). The length of the CDR3 is 15 residues. The CDR3 loop is CASSESGISTDTQYF. In nucleotides, the CDR3 is TGTGCCAGCAGCGAAAGCGGGATCAGCACAGATACGCAGTATTTT.

This chain joins TRBV14 and TRBJ2-1; 12 bases map to TRBD2. This CDR3 has 19 amino acids. Germline values: CDR1 SGHDN, CDR2 FVKESK. V lost 0 bases, J lost 6 bases, and 12 bases stayed unmatched. CDR3 sequence: CASSQEGLLAGGLSNEQFF. In DNA, the CDR3 is TGTGCCAGCAGCCAAGAAGGTTTACTAGCGGGAGGATTAAGCAATGAGCAGTTCTTC.

The chain uses TRBV7-9 and TRBJ2-5, with D perhaps matching TRBD2 (5 bases). Germline V gene data show CDR1 as SEHNR and CDR2 as FQNEAQ (reference sequence). Trimming removed 1 base from V and 4 bases from J, with 19 bases in between. This CDR3 is 17 amino acids long. Written as DNA, the CDR3 is TGTGCCAGCAGCTTAGGTTTGTGGGAGCGAGAAGTAGAGACCCAGTACTTC. Encoded protein: CASSLGLWEREVETQYF.

The chain joins TRBV3-1 (or the pseudogene TRBV3-2) to TRBJ1-2; the D is unclear. The V and J ends lost 1 base and 7 bases respectively, with 10 bases between them. This CDR3 comprises 13 residues. Per germline, CDR1 LGHDT and CDR2 YNNKEL (reference sequence). The DNA of the CDR3 is TGTGCCAGCAGCCAAGTGGCCTCTTCTGGCTACACCTTC. Protein: CASSQVASSGYTF.

The V call is TRBV28, the J call TRBJ2-1; weak D call: TRBD2 (6 bases). Trimming removed 7 bases at V and 2 bases at J, with 9 bases between. CDR1 MDHEN and CDR2 SYDVKM come from the germline V gene. The CDR3 has 13 amino acids. The CDR3 coding sequence is TGTGCCAGCACCGGGAGACCCTACAATGAGCAGTTCTTC. It yields the protein CASTGRPYNEQFF.

The chain has TRBV4-1 and TRBJ2-1, with 8 bases fitting TRBD2. The CDR3 covers 16 residues. The ends lost 2 bases at V and 5 bases at J; junction bases unmatched: 8. Looked up from germline, CDR1 is MGHRA and CDR2 is YSYEKL. The CDR3 loop is CASSQLGAGVHNEQFF. The CDR3 DNA sequence: TGCGCCAGCAGCCAATTAGGAGCGGGAGTCCACAATGAGCAGTTCTTC.

Concerning this clone: A read error may produce the germline difference seen at one junction end. This rearrangement joins TRBV4-2 to TRBJ1-4; TRBD1 matches 8 bases. Germline values: CDR1 LGHNA, CDR2 YNFKEQ. This CDR3 spans 11 amino acids. CDR3 residues: CASSQGGQASF. The CDR3, as DNA: TGTGCCAGCAGCCAAGGGGGACAGGCGTCTTTT.

This sequence joins TRBV4-2 and TRBJ1-2; no definite D call. V lost 0 bases, J lost 3 bases, and 11 bases lay in between. The length of the CDR3 is 15 residues. The germline V gene encodes CDR1 LGHNA and CDR2 YNFKEQ. The CDR3, as DNA: TGTGCCAGCAGCCAAGACGGTTCGTCTTACTATGGCTACACCTTC. Translated, it gives CASSQDGSSYYGYTF.

The chain joins TRBV20-1 to TRBJ1-1; D remains ambiguous. Trimming cost V 4 bases and J 4 bases, with 4 bases left between them. This CDR3 has 10 residues. Germline assignment: CDR1 DFQATT and CDR2 SNEGSKA (reference sequence). The CDR3 DNA reads TGCAGTGCTACGGGCACTGAAGCTTTCTTT. Translating it yields CSATGTEAFF.

The CDR3 nucleotides read TGTGCCAGCAGTTTATTATCGGGGCCGGGTAGCGGGATGCATGAGCAGTTCTTC. Translating gives CASSLLSGPGSGMHEQFF. The chain carries TRBV28 and TRBJ2-1; 8 bases fit TRBD2. Germline values: CDR1 MDHEN, CDR2 SYDVKM. V lost 1 base, J lost 8 bases, and 16 bases stayed unmatched. The CDR3 is made up of 18 amino acids.

To note about this clone: Relative to the germline gene, one junction end is altered; a read error may explain this. The same CDR3 arises from other DNA sequences in this sample as well. V is TRBV18 and J is TRBJ2-3; D is possibly TRBD2 (5 bases). The CDR3 covers 13 residues. The germline V gene has CDR1 KGHSH and CDR2 LQKENI. The CDR3 is CASSPLGTDTQYF. CDR3 sequence (DNA): TGTGCCAGCTCCCCACTAGGCACAGATACGCAGTATTTT.

The chain recombines TRBV4-1 with TRBJ2-3, with 10 bases aligning to TRBD1. Unmatched junction bases numbered 6, after V lost 4 bases and J lost 2 bases. Germline CDR1 MGHRA, CDR2 YSYEKL. The CDR3 has 16 residues. The CDR3 region has the DNA TGCGCCAGCAGCCGCCTGGGACAGGGGCTCACAGATACGCAGTATTTT. Protein sequence: CASSRLGQGLTDTQYF.

The chain uses TRBV28 and TRBJ2-6; possible D gene TRBD2, 5 bases. V was pared by 8 bases and J by 0 bases, with 11 bases between. This CDR3 has 15 amino acids. Germline V gene data show CDR1 as MDHEN and CDR2 as SYDVKM. The DNA of the CDR3 is TGTGCCAGCGAGGGAGCAGCCTCTGGGGCCAACGTCCTGACTTTC. It specifies CASEGAASGANVLTF.

The V and J genes are TRBV19 and TRBJ2-1, with 7 bases identical to TRBD2. Germline V gene lookup returns CDR1 LNHDA and CDR2 SQIVND (reference sequence). This CDR3 has 16 residues. V gave up 7 bases and J gave up 1 base; unmatched junction bases: 10. CDR3 DNA: TGTGCCAGTACCCCGGGGGGAGGAAGGTCCTACAATGAGCAGTTCTTC. This sequence encodes CASTPGGGRSYNEQFF.

The chain uses TRBV6-5 and TRBJ1-2; D gene uncertain. CDR1 and CDR2 (germline): MNHEY, SVGAGI. The CDR3 totals 12 residues. V lost 6 bases and J 2 bases, leaving 7 bases between the germline ends. CDR3 sequence: CASRTPNYGYTF. For the CDR3, the DNA is TGTGCCAGCAGGACACCAAACTATGGCTACACCTTC.

The rearrangement joins TRBV24-1 to TRBJ1-1; 10 bases are shared with TRBD1. J lost 5 bases, V lost 4 bases, and 6 bases had no gene match. The CDR3 is 15 residues long. Germline assignment: CDR1 KGHDR and CDR2 SFDVKD. DNA of the CDR3: TGTGCCACCAGTGACCAGACAGGGGGCGCGACTGAAGCTTTCTTT. This encodes CATSDQTGGATEAFF.

The rearrangement joins TRBV27 to TRBJ2-1, with 7 bases identical to TRBD2. The ends lost 7 bases at V and 3 bases at J; junction bases unmatched: 9. The germline V gene has CDR1 MNHEY and CDR2 SMNVEV (reference sequence). The CDR3 runs to 15 residues. In nucleotides, the CDR3 is TGTGCCAGCACCTGGGGCGGGAGTAACTACAATGAGCAGTTCTTC. Its protein product is CASTWGGSNYNEQFF.

The chain joins TRBV18 to TRBJ1-1; unclear D gene. V gave up 3 bases and J gave up 6 bases, with 8 bases separating them. The CDR3 is made up of 12 amino acids. Germline CDR1 and CDR2: KGHSH and LQKENI. The CDR3 protein is CASSPNTPEAFF. DNA for the CDR3: TGTGCCAGCTCACCCAACACCCCTGAAGCTTTCTTT.

The V and J genes are TRBV25-1 and TRBJ1-2; D unresolved. V was clipped by 3 bases and J by 8 bases, with 13 bases between them. Germline V CDR1 and CDR2: MGHDK, SYGVNS. CDR3 length: 13 amino acids. In nucleotides, the CDR3 is TGTGCCAGCAGTGATAAGGAGGTTAAAGGCTACACCTTC. Encoded protein: CASSDKEVKGYTF.

The chain has TRBV18 and TRBJ2-1, with D unresolved. Germline loops: CDR1 KGHSH, CDR2 LQKENI. The CDR3 runs to 11 residues. Trimming pared 3 bases from V and 10 bases from J, leaving 7 bases between. The CDR3 sequence: CASSPEWEQFF. The CDR3 DNA is TGTGCCAGCTCACCGGAGTGGGAGCAGTTCTTC.

This chain connects TRBV15 to TRBJ2-5; a weak D match, TRBD2 (6 bases). Germline loops: CDR1 LNHNV, CDR2 YYDKDF (reference sequence). This CDR3 is built from 16 residues. V lost 1 base and J 5 bases, leaving 17 bases between the germline ends. As DNA, the CDR3 is TGTGCCACCAGCAGAGGGGGGGTAGCTGAGTCTGAGACCCAGTACTTC. Amino acids: CATSRGGVAESETQYF.

Only one count was recorded for this clone. The rearrangement links TRBV3-1 (or the pseudogene TRBV3-2) to TRBJ1-6; D might be TRBD1 (5 bases). This CDR3 contains 15 residues. Between the trimmed V and J ends, which lost 0 bases and 10 bases, there was a span of 13 bases. Per germline, CDR1 LGHDT and CDR2 YNNKEL (reference sequence). The CDR3 DNA reads TGTGCCAGCAGCCAAGATAGCGGGGGTCGGTCACCCCTCCACTTT. It encodes CASSQDSGGRSPLHF.